This T cell receptor beta chain emerged from a study of CD8+ T cells in alopecia areata. Study overall: Scalp area affected, as a percentage, set the severity score of treated patients.

Specified treatment: oral pan-JAK inhibitor, 5-10 mg twice daily. This CDR3 comprises 15 residues. Germline V lookup: CDR1 SGHRS, CDR2 YFSETQ. V trimming: 4 bases; J trimming: 3 bases; junction bases outside the gene matches: 8. The study, taken as a whole, reports: Clonality exceeded that of normal scalp in lesional scalp, most notably in alopecia totalis/universalis.

A few counts support this clone. Its target is not known. RNA was extracted and reverse transcribed into cDNA as the sequencing template. Profiled with immunoSEQ multiplex PCR; TCRdb holds only in-frame clones, not every one. The repertoire holds roughly 190,000 clones, with approximately 56% as singletons. The chain has TRBV5-1 and TRBJ2-3, with TRBD1 matching over 7 bases. The sequence was obtained from a human donor with alopecia areata. The specimen comprised CD4+ T cells sorted from blood, sampled at week 4, from a patient treated with tofacitinib. CDR3 residues: CASSQTRGKTDTQYF. CDR3 sequence (DNA): TGCGCCAGCAGCCAAACCAGGGGGAAGACAGATACGCAGTATTTT.